Presented here are 20 T cell receptor beta chains from one specimen sequenced in a study of sequential checkpoint blockade in melanoma. Only in-frame clones appear in the TCRdb table, and some are missing; sequencing was by immunoSEQ multiplex PCR. Found here are more than 9,000 clones, approximately 73% of them singletons; the top ten hold 35% to 40%. Indicated treatment: randomized to nivolumab then ipilimumab (arm A) or the reverse (arm B). Sequenced material: CD8+ T cells sorted from blood (inferred from file names), taken from a patient given nivolumab and ipilimumab in sequence. The receptors derive from a human donor with melanoma.

This chain uses TRBV16 with TRBJ2-7; D not resolved. Germline assignment: CDR1 KGHSY and CDR2 FQNENV. This CDR3 spans 12 amino acids. V was clipped by 4 bases and J by 3 bases, with 7 bases between them. The CDR3 nucleotides read TGTGCCAGCAGCCTTGGCGGCTACGAGCAGTACTTC. Translating gives CASSLGGYEQYF.

Concerning this clone itself: The final CDR3 position lacks the conserved phenylalanine or tryptophan, pointing to a likely read error. No DNA is shown, since the ends of the CDR3 on it are uncertain; the CDR3 is the one TCRdb lists. The chain carries TRBV2 and TRBJ2-7; the DNA was not compared with TRBD1, the D call given in the table. Germline CDR1 is SNHLY and CDR2 is FYNNEI. Ends included, the CDR3 has 11 residues. The chain's CDR3 is CATRTGGVTVS.

This clone was recorded only once. The chain recombines TRBV5-6 with TRBJ2-7; 11 bases are shared with TRBD2. V was clipped by 4 bases and J by 2 bases; unmatched bases: 8. This CDR3 has 16 residues. The germline CDR1 and CDR2 sequences are SGHDT and YYEEEE. As DNA, the CDR3 is TGTGCCAGCAGCGCCTCTAGCGGGAGGTCGGCCTACGAGCAGTACTTC. It codes for CASSASSGRSAYEQYF. Looking up the rest from reference TRBV5-6 and TRBJ2-7 gives the full variable domain: DAGVTQSPTHLIKTRGQQVTLRCSPKSGHDTVSWYQQALGQGPQFIFQYYEEEERQRGNFPDRFSGHQFPNYSSELNVNALLLGDSALYLCASSASSGRSAYEQYFGPGTRLTVT.

The CDR3: CASSASGEYGYTF. In DNA, the CDR3 is TGTGCCAGCAGCGCTTCAGGGGAATATGGCTACACCTTC. The chain couples TRBV9 to TRBJ1-2; D might be TRBD1 (6 bases). This CDR3 spans 13 amino acids. Germline V gives CDR1 SGDLS, CDR2 YYNGEE. Trimming pared 3 bases from V and 5 bases from J, leaving 11 bases between.

The genes are TRBV30 and TRBJ2-7; 13 bases fit TRBD2. The germline gives CDR1 GTSNPN, CDR2 SVGIG (reference sequence). The CDR3 runs to 13 residues. V lost 6 bases and J lost 9; bases outside the gene matches: 8. The CDR3 coding sequence is TGTGCCTGCCTGAAGGGACTAGCGGGACGGCAGTACTTC. It encodes CACLKGLAGRQYF.

CDR3 coding DNA: TGTGCCAGCAGACCAGGACAGGAGACTGGCTACACCTTC. Translating gives CASRPGQETGYTF. V and J are TRBV27 and TRBJ1-2; the match to TRBD1 covers 7 bases. The CDR3 loop spans 13 amino acids. V gave up 6 bases and J gave up 7 bases; unmatched junction bases: 8. CDR1 and CDR2 from the germline V gene are MNHEY and SMNVEV (reference sequence).

This chain links TRBV7-9 with TRBJ1-2, with D possibly TRBD1 on 5 matching bases. Per germline, CDR1 SEHNR and CDR2 FQNEAQ (reference sequence). Trimming shortened V by 2 bases and J by 6 bases, and 7 bases separated the two germline ends. This CDR3 spans 12 amino acids. The CDR3 DNA is TGTGCCAGCAGCTTATCGGGGGATGGCTACACCTTC. Residues: CASSLSGDGYTF.

The rearrangement uses TRBV19 and TRBJ2-3, with 9 bases lining up with TRBD1. V gave up 3 bases and J gave up 5 bases; unmatched junction bases: 6. The CDR3 contains 15 residues. From germline, CDR1 is LNHDA and CDR2 SQIVND (reference sequence). Written as DNA, the CDR3 is TGTGCCAGTAGTATGGGGGACAGGGAAGAAGATACGCAGTATTTT. Amino acids: CASSMGDREEDTQYF.

This clone was counted between two and nine times. This chain uses TRBV7-9 with TRBJ2-1; maybe TRBD2 (5 bases). The CDR3 is 16 amino acids. Germline loops: CDR1 SEHNR, CDR2 FQNEAQ (reference sequence). Deletions cut 5 bases from V and 0 bases from J, with 14 bases between. CDR3 sequence: CASSPPRARSYNEQFF. DNA of the CDR3: TGTGCCAGCAGCCCCCCGCGGGCCCGCTCCTACAATGAGCAGTTCTTC.

The chain employs TRBV7-6 and TRBJ1-1; 9 bases are shared with TRBD1. The CDR3 consists of 12 residues. Per germline, CDR1 SGHVS and CDR2 FNYEAQ. With V trimmed by 8 bases and J by 6 bases, 4 bases remained unmatched. The CDR3 sequence: CASRTGESEAFF. The CDR3 DNA is TGTGCCAGCCGGACAGGGGAATCTGAAGCTTTCTTT.

This clone has just a few counts. J is TRBJ1-1 and V is TRBV6-1; D remains unclear. The germline V and J ends were trimmed by 6 bases and 5 bases, with 13 bases remaining between them. The CDR3 loop spans 13 amino acids. CDR1 and CDR2 from the germline V gene are MNHNS and SASEGT. As DNA, the CDR3 is TGTGCCAGCAGGGGCAGTCTGTGGACTGAAGCTTTCTTT. It codes for CASRGSLWTEAFF.

The chain joins TRBV29-1 to TRBJ1-3; D uncertain. CDR3 length: 13 residues. The ends were cut back, 6 bases at V and 0 bases at J, with 9 bases in the middle. CDR1 is SQVTM, CDR2 ANQGSEA, per germline. CDR3 DNA: TGCAGCGTCGAGGACTACTCTGGAAACACCATATATTTT. It codes for CSVEDYSGNTIYF.

The J gene is TRBJ1-5, the V gene TRBV7-6; 9 positions agree with TRBD1. The CDR3 contains 14 residues. Germline V gene sequence: CDR1 SGHVS, CDR2 FNYEAQ. Losses at the gene ends were 5 bases for V and 7 bases for J; bases not matched to a gene: 6. CDR3 residues: CASSPGQGGQPQHF. CDR3 nucleotides: TGTGCCAGCAGCCCGGGACAGGGAGGCCAGCCCCAGCATTTT.

The chain combines TRBV6-5 with TRBJ2-1; a weak D match, TRBD1 (6 bases). V dropped 2 bases and J dropped 8 bases, with 13 bases sitting between them. The CDR3 sequence is 14 residues long. The germline V gene has CDR1 MNHEY and CDR2 SVGAGI. In DNA form, the CDR3 reads TGTGCCAGCAGTTACGGGGGCACAGGGTATGAGCAGTTCTTC. This encodes CASSYGGTGYEQFF.

The rearrangement joins TRBV5-1 to TRBJ2-1, with TRBD2 matching 7 bases. This CDR3 has 15 amino acids. Trimming at V came to 4 bases and at J to 8 bases, leaving 12 bases not matched to a gene. Germline CDR1 reads SGHRS; CDR2 reads YFSETQ. This CDR3 is CASSTPGLEVDEQFF. DNA of the CDR3: TGCGCCAGCAGCACGCCCGGACTAGAAGTCGATGAGCAGTTCTTC. Together with reference TRBV5-1 and TRBJ2-1, the CDR3 gives the full variable domain: KAGVTQTPRYLIKTRGQQVTLSCSPISGHRSVSWYQQTPGQGLQFLFEYFSETQRNKGNFPGRFSGRQFSNSRSEMNVSTLELGDSALYLCASSTPGLEVDEQFFGPGTRLTVL.

This clone was seen only a few times. The chain has TRBV27 and TRBJ2-2; 9 bases map to TRBD2. CDR1 is MNHEY and CDR2 is SMNVEV in the germline V gene (reference sequence). V dropped 2 bases and J dropped 2; count of bases not matched to a gene: 3. The CDR3 extends over 16 amino acids. As DNA, the CDR3 is TGTGCCAGCAGTTTAGATAGCGGGGGCAACACCGGGGAGCTGTTTTTT. Residues: CASSLDSGGNTGELFF.

This sequence joins TRBV4-1 and TRBJ2-7; 8 positions match TRBD1. V shed 2 bases, J shed 0 bases, and the junction held 6 bases outside the gene matches. Germline-derived CDR1 and CDR2 are MGHRA and YSYEKL. The CDR3 is 16 residues long. The CDR3 DNA sequence: TGCGCCAGCAGCCAACCAGGGGGCGGTAGCTCCTACGAGCAGTACTTC. It specifies CASSQPGGGSSYEQYF.

The chain recombines TRBV13 with TRBJ2-7, with 9 bases matching TRBD2. Germline trimming cut 0 bases from V and 5 bases from J; bases unmatched to any gene: 2. Germline CDR1 and CDR2: PRHDT and FYEKMQ (reference sequence). The CDR3 contains 14 residues. CDR3: CASSLGASGNEQYF. CDR3 bases: TGTGCCAGCAGCTTAGGGGCTAGCGGGAACGAGCAGTACTTC.

The rearrangement links TRBV9 to TRBJ2-1, with D perhaps matching TRBD2 (7 bases). The CDR3 has 13 residues. The germline CDR1 and CDR2 sequences are SGDLS and YYNGEE. Trimming took 0 bases from V and 13 from J, leaving 14 bases between them. CDR3 residues: CASSVVGGGPQFF. The CDR3 bases are TGTGCCAGCAGCGTAGTAGGGGGAGGGCCTCAGTTCTTC.

V and J are TRBV20-1 and TRBJ2-1; a possible D gene is TRBD2 (7 bases). Germline V lookup: CDR1 DFQATT, CDR2 SNEGSKA (reference sequence). CDR3 length: 11 amino acids. With 2 bases removed from V and 13 bases from J, the gap between germline ends came to 12 bases. DNA of the CDR3: TGCAGTGCTAGATGGGGGGGCGGACAGTTCTTC. Its protein product is CSARWGGGQFF.